This TCR beta chain emerged from a study of cytomegalovirus exposure and HLA in healthy donors. Overall study context: In a later analysis, the 120 or so validation repertoires were reported to have used the same platform as the roughly 670 first-cohort repertoires.

As regards this clone: Its antigen is unidentified.

The repertoire was sequenced with immunoSEQ multiplex PCR; TCRdb's copy has only in-frame clones and lacks some. The table records about 240,000 clones, around 87% of them present only once. Findings and caveats of the study: Listed as cytomegalovirus-associated were 150 or so TCR beta chains. Subsequent analysis of the approximately 110 validation repertoires found a tendency for first-cohort TCR clusters to co-occur.

Sequencing was carried out using PBMCs. This TCR was sampled from a woman younger than 45 in good health and CMV-seropositive.

The CDR3 DNA reads as TGTGCCAGCAGCTTACTACAGGGGGCAATATCAAGCTATGGCTACACCTTC. Amino acid sequence: CASSLLQGAISSYGYTF. V and J are TRBV5-8 and TRBJ1-2; 9 bases are shared with TRBD1. Germline trimming cut 2 bases from V and 4 bases from J; bases unmatched to any gene: 12. CDR1 is SGHTS, CDR2 YDEGEE, per germline. The CDR3 spans 17 residues.